This TCR beta chain was found in a study of OX40 agonist ivuxolimab in advanced cancers. The ends lost 5 bases at V and 1 base at J; junction bases unmatched: 3. Germline CDR1 is SGHTA and CDR2 is FQGNSA. The CDR3 spans 14 residues. Using immunoSEQ multiplex PCR, the repertoire was profiled, and TCRdb retains in-frame clones only, with some absent. The profile shows tens of thousands of clones, around nine tenths of them singletons. The rearrangement uses TRBV7-2 and TRBJ2-5; TRBD2 matches at 8 bases. The sequence derives from an adult with an advanced solid tumor such as melanoma, head and neck, liver or kidney cancer. Material: CD4+ or CD8+ T cells sorted from blood, obtained in a trial of the OX40 agonist ivuxolimab. DNA for the CDR3: TGTGCCAGCAGCGCTAGCGGGCTCCAAGAGACCCAGTACTTC. It codes for CASSASGLQETQYF.